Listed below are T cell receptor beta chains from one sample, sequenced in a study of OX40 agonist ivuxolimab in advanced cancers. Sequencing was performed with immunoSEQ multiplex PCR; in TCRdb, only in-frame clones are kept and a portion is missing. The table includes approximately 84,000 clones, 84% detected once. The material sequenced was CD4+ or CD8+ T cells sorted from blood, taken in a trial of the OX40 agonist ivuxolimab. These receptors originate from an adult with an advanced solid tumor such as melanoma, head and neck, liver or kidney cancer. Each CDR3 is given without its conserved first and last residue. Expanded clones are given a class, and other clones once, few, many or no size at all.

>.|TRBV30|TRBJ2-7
AWSPGVGGSYEQY
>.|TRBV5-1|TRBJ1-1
ASSLQGSDTEAF
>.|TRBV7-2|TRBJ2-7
ASRESSTYEQY
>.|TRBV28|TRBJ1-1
ASSLVNRATEAF
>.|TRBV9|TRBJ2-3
ASSVVRTDTQY
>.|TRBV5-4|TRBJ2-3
ASSPQRGASDTQY
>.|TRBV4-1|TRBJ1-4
ASSDGGGAYNEKLF
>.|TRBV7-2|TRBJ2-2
ASSLGTNTGELF
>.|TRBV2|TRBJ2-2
ASAGGLNTGELF
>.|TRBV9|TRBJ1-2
ASSVVGMANYGYT
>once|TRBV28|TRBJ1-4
ASSSAGTGRNEKLF
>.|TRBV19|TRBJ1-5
ASSISREVNQPQH
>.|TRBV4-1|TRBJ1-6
ASSRTLTFERTHNSPLH
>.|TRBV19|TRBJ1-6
ASSIDWAGQSILH
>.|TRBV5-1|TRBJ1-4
ASSLGTDWTNKNEKLF
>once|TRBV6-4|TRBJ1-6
ASSLQGINNSPLH
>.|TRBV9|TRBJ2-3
ASSQSSTDTQY
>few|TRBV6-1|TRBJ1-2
ASSETGYYGYT
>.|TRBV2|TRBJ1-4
ASSEAVQATNEKLF
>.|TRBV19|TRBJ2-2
ASSKGQLTGELF
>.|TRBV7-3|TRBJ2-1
ASSSGTSGGNEQF
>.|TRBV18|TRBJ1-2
ASSPDRDYGYT
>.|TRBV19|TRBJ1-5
ASQDRIDQPQH
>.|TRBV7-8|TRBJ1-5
ASSAPGTGRNQPQH
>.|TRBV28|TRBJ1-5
ASSFFRRTGGDQPQH
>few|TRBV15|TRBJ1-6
ATSRGQTINSPLH
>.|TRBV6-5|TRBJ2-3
ASSRRQTDTQY
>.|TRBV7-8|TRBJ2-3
ASSHHRVLSTDTQY
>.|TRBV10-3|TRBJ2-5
AISGNRVQETQY
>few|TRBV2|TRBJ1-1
ASSSQGARNTEAF
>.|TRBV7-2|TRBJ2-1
ASTTGTTDGGEQF
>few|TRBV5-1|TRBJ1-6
ASKPAGQANSPLH
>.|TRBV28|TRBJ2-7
ASSNGRIYEQY
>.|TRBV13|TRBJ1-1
ASSLYSEAF
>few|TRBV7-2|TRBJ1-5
ASSLKGDRGQPQH
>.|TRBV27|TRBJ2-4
ASSSVLAKNIQY
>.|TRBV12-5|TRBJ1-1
ASGTDRGKRPEAF
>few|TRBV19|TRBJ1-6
ASSVAGNSPLH
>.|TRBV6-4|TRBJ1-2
ASSAGTGGENGYT
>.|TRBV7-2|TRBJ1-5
ASSLVMDRNQPQH
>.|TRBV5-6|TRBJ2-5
ASSSGQGETQY
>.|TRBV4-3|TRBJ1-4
ASSPQGATNEKLF
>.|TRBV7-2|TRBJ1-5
ASSFSYNQPQH